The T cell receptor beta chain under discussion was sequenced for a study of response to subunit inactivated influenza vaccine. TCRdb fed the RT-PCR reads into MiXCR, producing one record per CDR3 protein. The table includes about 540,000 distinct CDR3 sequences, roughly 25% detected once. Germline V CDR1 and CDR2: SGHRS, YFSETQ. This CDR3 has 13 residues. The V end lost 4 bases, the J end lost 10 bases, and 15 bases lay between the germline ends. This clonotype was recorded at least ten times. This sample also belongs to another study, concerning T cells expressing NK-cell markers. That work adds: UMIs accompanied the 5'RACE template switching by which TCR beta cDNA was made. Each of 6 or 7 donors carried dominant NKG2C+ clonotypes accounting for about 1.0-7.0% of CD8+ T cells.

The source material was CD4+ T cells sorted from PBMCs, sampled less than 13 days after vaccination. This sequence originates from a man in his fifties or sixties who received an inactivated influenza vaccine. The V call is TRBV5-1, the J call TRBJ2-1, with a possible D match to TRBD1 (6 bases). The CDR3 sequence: CASSANDQGEQFF. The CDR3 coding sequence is TGCGCCAGCAGCGCGAACGATCAGGGGGAGCAGTTCTTC.